This entry concerns a single T cell receptor (beta chain). Its specificity is unknown. The germline V gene encodes CDR1 GTSNPN and CDR2 SVGIG (reference sequence). Trimming removed 3 bases from V and 3 bases from J; junction bases left unmatched: 4. The CDR3 has 14 amino acids. The data stem from a study of beta chain features in type 1 diabetes. Study results and caveats: Insertion counts at VDJ junctions were lower in type 1 diabetes patients, who also showed more deletions there.

Cell sorting via CD45RO/CCR7/CD25/CD127/CD95/CD27 was performed to obtain CD4+ naive, central memory, regulatory and stem cell-like memory cells. Expressed TCRB transcripts were sequenced because the entire RNA isolate underwent reverse transcription. Profiled with immunoSEQ multiplex PCR; TCRdb holds only in-frame clones, not every one. Of under 450,000 clones listed, approximately 15% are singletons. The specimen was naive CD4+ T cells from blood. This chain links TRBV30 with TRBJ1-3; 8 bases match TRBD1. This clonotype was sampled from a man aged 25-40 years in good health. CDR3 loop: CAWSRQGHGNTIYF. CDR3 in DNA: TGTGCCTGGAGCCGACAGGGGCATGGAAACACCATATATTTT.